The clone carrying this TCR beta chain was observed a handful of times. Per the original data handling: Estimates of nucleated cell counts were drawn from the amplification of reference gene primers. Profiling relied on immunoSEQ multiplex PCR, and the TCRdb table lists in-frame clones only, not all of them. Clonal size and the V and J genes are those of that table, whereas D and trimming came from the DNA. The sample carries around 220,000 clones, around four fifths recorded once. The sample belongs to a study of blood T cell repertoires in COVID-19. Study background: There were acute and convalescent COVID-19 samples, and they came from the United States, Italy and Spain.

Germline lookup yields CDR1 MDHEN and CDR2 SYDVKM. This CDR3 region has 13 residues. Seattle patients were enrolled during active infection and followed longitudinally. The V and J genes are TRBV28 and TRBJ2-7; no firm D call. The receptor was isolated from a woman at least 80 years old with COVID-19, enrolled during active disease. Sequencing was carried out using peripheral blood. The CDR3 DNA sequence: TGTGCTACTCTCCCGGGTCCTTCCTACGAGCAGTACTTC. It is translated as CATLPGPSYEQYF.